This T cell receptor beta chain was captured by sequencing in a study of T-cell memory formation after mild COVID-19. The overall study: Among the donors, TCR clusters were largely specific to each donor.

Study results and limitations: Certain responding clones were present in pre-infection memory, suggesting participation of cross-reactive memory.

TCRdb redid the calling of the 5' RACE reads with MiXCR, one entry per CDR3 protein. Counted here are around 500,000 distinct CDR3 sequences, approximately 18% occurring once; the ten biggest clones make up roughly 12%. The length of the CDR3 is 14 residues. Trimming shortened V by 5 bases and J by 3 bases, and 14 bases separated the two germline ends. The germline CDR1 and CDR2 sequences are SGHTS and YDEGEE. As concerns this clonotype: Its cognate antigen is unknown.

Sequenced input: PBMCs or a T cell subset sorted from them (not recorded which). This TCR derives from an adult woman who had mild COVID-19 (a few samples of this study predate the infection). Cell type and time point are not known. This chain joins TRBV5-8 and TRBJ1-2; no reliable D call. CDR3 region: CASSPILGDYGYTF. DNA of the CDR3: TGTGCCAGCAGTCCAATACTCGGGGACTATGGCTACACCTTC.